This T cell receptor (beta chain) was profiled in a study of cytomegalovirus exposure and HLA in healthy donors. Note on this clone: Its matching antigen is unknown.

Vbeta (60) and Jbeta (13) primers were used in the PCR. Data came from immunoSEQ multiplex PCR; TCRdb stores just in-frame clones and leaves some out. The table has some 160,000 clones, just over 75% seen once; the top ten hold roughly 1.5%. Germline lookup yields CDR1 SNHLY and CDR2 FYNNEI. Trimming at V came to 7 bases and at J to 1 base, leaving 3 bases not matched to a gene. The CDR3 consists of 14 residues. Study-wide findings and caveats: Most observed TCR sequences were rare, whereas some public TCRs were detected in many donors. In a later analysis, TCR beta V- and J-gene trimming was associated with a missense DCLRE1C variant. V segments that were indistinguishable, TRBV6-2 and TRBV6-3 among them, were omitted from analysis.

What was sequenced was PBMCs. The clonotype was recovered from a middle-aged man in good health and CMV-seronegative. The chain couples TRBV2 to TRBJ2-3; 9 nucleotides line up with TRBD2. Written as DNA, the CDR3 is TGTGCCAGCACTCGGACTAGCGGCACAGATACGCAGTATTTT. Translating gives CASTRTSGTDTQYF.